Given below is one T cell receptor (beta chain) in context. Its cognate antigen is unknown. This record belongs to a study of chemoradiotherapy in HPV16-positive cancers. Study-level points and caveats: Functional assays defining HPV-specific T cells used only a couple of HPV16-positive patients. Candidate HPV-specific clones and E7-related TCR motifs grew in tumor during treatment.

V lost 3 bases, J lost 1 base, and 6 bases lay in between. The CDR3 is 13 residues long. From germline, CDR1 is SNHLY and CDR2 FYNNEI. Measured with immunoSEQ multiplex PCR; TCRdb has only the in-frame clones, and not every one. The table lists tens of thousands of clones, roughly 90% of them singletons. The rearrangement joins TRBV2 to TRBJ1-1; D call uncertain. The sequencing used blood, collected from a patient who underwent chemoradiotherapy. The receptor comes from a human donor with HPV-associated anogenital cancer. CDR3 in amino acids: CASSDSGNTEAFF. CDR3 DNA sequence: TGTGCCAGCAGTGACTCGGGGAACACTGAAGCTTTCTTT.